The clone carrying this TCR beta chain was observed once. The table came from immunoSEQ multiplex PCR; TCRdb's copy has only in-frame clones and leaves some out. The table shows about 320,000 clones, with 85% to 90% occurring only once. This entry is derived from a study of Ad26.COV2.S vaccination and SARS-CoV-2 variants. Across the study: The authors gave Ad26.COV2.S intramuscularly, either once or twice 56 days apart.

Described treatment: over 15 received Ad26.COV2.S at low or high dose, single or two shots; roughly 5 received placebo; per-sample allocation not given. Day 63 following the first vaccine or placebo injection was when the samples were taken. V was trimmed by 4 bases and J by 0 bases, leaving 19 bases between them. The CDR3 is made up of 19 amino acids. Per germline, CDR1 KGHSH and CDR2 LQKENI. The chain combines TRBV18 with TRBJ2-6, with D unclear. This receptor was obtained from a person between 18 and 59 years old who received the Ad26.COV2.S COVID-19 vaccine or a placebo. The sample here was peripheral blood, taken in a trial of Ad26.COV2.S vaccine versus placebo. For the CDR3, the DNA is TGTGCCAGCTCACTCGCTTTGTGGACGCTGAGCTCTGGGGCCAACGTCCTGACTTTC. Its protein product is CASSLALWTLSSGANVLTF.